A single sample gave rise to the 9 T cell receptor beta chains below, sequenced in a study of blood T cells in healthy people across ages (dated by TCRdb to the mid-2010s). Library preparation used 5' RACE. Reads for this sample came from an Illumina HiSeq 2500. The second PCR ran for about 6 to 12 cycles and used a J-beta primer mix along with a sample-barcoded 5' primer. TCRdb handled the public reads itself, with Q25 trimming in fastp and clone calling in MiXCR, and kept productive beta chains. Each record represents a unique CDR3 protein, reported with the most common genes and DNA among its rows. Across this sample there are 1.5 million to 2 million distinct CDR3 sequences, with roughly 52% seen only once. The top ten hold less than 2.5% of the sample. Sequencing input: blood. The receptor source for this set is a woman aged 40 to 50 in good health.

The V call is TRBV7-2, the J call TRBJ2-1, with TRBD1 matching over 9 bases. With 2 bases clipped from V and 6 bases from J, the junction kept 2 bases outside the gene matches. Germline CDR1 reads SGHTA; CDR2 reads FQGNSA. The CDR3 contains 14 residues. For the CDR3, the DNA is TGTGCCAGCAGCTTAAGGGACAGGGCCAATGAGCAGTTCTTC. Its protein product is CASSLRDRANEQFF.

The rearrangement joins TRBV15 to TRBJ1-4; TRBD1 is a possible D gene (5 bases). The ends were cut back, 4 bases at V and 8 bases at J, with 17 bases in the middle. Per the germline V gene, CDR1 is LNHNV and CDR2 is YYDKDF (reference sequence). The CDR3 is 15 residues long. CDR3 amino acids: CATSTEGRENEKLFF. In nucleotides, the CDR3 is TGTGCCACCAGCACTGAGGGCAGGGAAAACGAAAAACTGTTTTTT.

The chain couples TRBV10-1 to TRBJ2-4; maybe TRBD2 (6 bases). With 6 bases removed from V and 0 bases from J, the gap between germline ends came to 15 bases. The CDR3 runs 16 residues. From germline, CDR1 is WNHNN and CDR2 SYGVQD (reference sequence). The CDR3 coding sequence is TGCGCCAGCAGGGCGGGGCAGGCCTTAGCCAAAAACATTCAGTACTTC. This gives the protein CASRAGQALAKNIQYF.

The chain is built from TRBV28 and TRBJ2-7; 7 bases fit TRBD1. Germline V gene data show CDR1 as MDHEN and CDR2 as SYDVKM. CDR3 length equals 16 residues. V was clipped by 4 bases and J by 0 bases; unmatched bases: 9. The CDR3 nucleotides read TGTGCCAGCAGTTGGTCCCAAGGACAGGTCTCCTACGAGCAGTACTTC. This gives the protein CASSWSQGQVSYEQYF. Variable domain in full (rest from reference TRBV28 and TRBJ2-7): DVKVTQSSRYLVKRTGEKVFLECVQDMDHENMFWYRQDPGLGLRLIYFSYDVKMKEKGDIPEGYSVSREKKERFSLILESASTNQTSMYLCASSWSQGQVSYEQYFGPGTRLTVT.

J is TRBJ2-5 and V is TRBV3-1, with D hard to call. The germline V and J ends were trimmed by 0 bases and 2 bases, with 16 bases remaining between them. The germline V gene encodes CDR1 LGHDT and CDR2 YNNKEL (reference sequence). The CDR3 is made up of 17 amino acids. The CDR3 region is CASSQESRVQLQETQYF. As DNA, the CDR3 is TGTGCCAGCAGCCAAGAGTCCCGGGTCCAACTACAAGAGACCCAGTACTTC.

This chain links TRBV11-2 with TRBJ2-4; possibly TRBD1 or TRBD2 for D (7 bases each). CDR1 and CDR2 from the germline V gene are SGHAT and FQNNGV. Trimming shortened V by 2 bases and J by 0 bases, and 14 bases separated the two germline ends. The CDR3 covers 17 residues. CDR3 DNA: TGTGCCAGCAGCTTATGGGGGGGGGACAGAGCCAAAAACATTCAGTACTTC. Translation: CASSLWGGDRAKNIQYF.

As concerns this clonotype: Germline and junction disagree at one end, which may indicate a read error. CDR3 in amino acids: CASSLGLALYQETQYF. In nucleotides, the CDR3 is TGTGCCAGCAGCTTAGGACTAGCGTTGTACCAAGAGACTCAGTACTTC. This rearrangement joins TRBV7-6 to TRBJ2-5; 8 bases agree with TRBD2. From germline, CDR1 is SGHVS and CDR2 FNYEAQ. CDR3 length equals 16 residues.

This rearrangement joins TRBV7-9 to TRBJ2-4; tentatively, D is TRBD1 or TRBD2 (8 bases each). The DNA end lines up better with TRBJ2-7; the J call may be wrong. CDR3 size: 16 residues. CDR1 is SEHNR and CDR2 is FQNEAQ in the germline V gene (reference sequence). The CDR3 loop is CASSLGDRGLDYEQYF. The CDR3 DNA reads TGTGCCAGCAGCTTGGGAGACAGGGGACTAGACTACGAGCAGTACTTC.

V usage is TRBV15 and J usage is TRBJ2-5; 7 bases map to TRBD1. The V segment lost 4 bases and the J segment 4 bases; nucleotides outside the gene matches: 6. The CDR3 contains 14 residues. Germline V gene data show CDR1 as LNHNV and CDR2 as YYDKDF (reference sequence). This CDR3 is CATSKRQGSETQYF. As DNA, the CDR3 is TGTGCCACCAGCAAACGACAGGGTTCAGAGACCCAGTACTTC.